The clone carrying this T cell receptor beta chain was observed once. This sample stems from a study of OX40 agonist ivuxolimab in advanced cancers. Turning to the study itself: Patients were dosed intravenously with ivuxolimab at 0.01 to 10 mg/kg every 2 weeks. Three partial responders included one hepatocellular carcinoma patient and two cutaneous melanoma patients.

TCRdb's copy holds only in-frame clones and misses some; the assay was immunoSEQ multiplex PCR. The sample lists around 60,000 clones, around nine tenths occurring once. CDR1 and CDR2 (germline): SEHNR, FQNEAQ (reference sequence). This CDR3 comprises 17 residues. The V and J ends lost 5 bases and 0 bases, in that order; junction bases with no gene match: 10. This clonotype was obtained from an adult with an advanced solid tumor such as melanoma, head and neck, liver or kidney cancer. This specimen was CD4+ or CD8+ T cells sorted from blood, taken in a trial of the OX40 agonist ivuxolimab. The chain links TRBV7-9 to TRBJ1-3, with 7 bases matching TRBD1. The CDR3 spells CASSDKGQLLSGNTIYF. CDR3 in DNA: TGTGCCAGCAGCGACAAGGGACAGCTTCTCTCTGGAAACACCATATATTTT.